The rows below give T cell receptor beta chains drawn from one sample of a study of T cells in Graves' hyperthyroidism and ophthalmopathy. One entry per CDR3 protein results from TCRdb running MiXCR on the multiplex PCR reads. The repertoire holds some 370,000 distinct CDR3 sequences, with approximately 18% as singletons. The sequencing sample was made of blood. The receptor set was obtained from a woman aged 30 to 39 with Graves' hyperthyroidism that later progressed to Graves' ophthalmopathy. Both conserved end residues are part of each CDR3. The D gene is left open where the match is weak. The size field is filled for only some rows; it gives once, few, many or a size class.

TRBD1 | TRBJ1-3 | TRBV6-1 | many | TGTGCCTCGGGACAGAGCTCTGGAAACACCATATATTTT | CASGQSSGNTIYF
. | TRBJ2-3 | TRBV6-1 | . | TGTGCCACCGAGCAAACAGGAGGGATGGATACGCAGTATTTT | CATEQTGGMDTQYF
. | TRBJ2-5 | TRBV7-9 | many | TGTGCCAGCAGCTTAGCCCTGTGGGGTACTGACAAAGAGACCCAGTACTTC | CASSLALWGTDKETQYF
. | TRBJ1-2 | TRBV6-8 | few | TGTGCCAGCAGTTACAGGAGAAACTATGGCTACACCTTC | CASSYRRNYGYTF
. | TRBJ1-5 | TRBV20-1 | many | TGCAGTGCTAGAGACTATCAGTCGGGGATAGCAGGCAATCAGCCCCAGCATTTT | CSARDYQSGIAGNQPQHF
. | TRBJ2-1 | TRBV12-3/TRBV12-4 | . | TGTGCCAGCAGTTCCCAGGGTAGCGCAGAGTTCTTC | CASSSQGSAEFF
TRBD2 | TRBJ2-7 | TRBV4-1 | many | TGCGCCAGCAGCCAAGCCGGGGGAGGGTACGAGCAGTACTTC | CASSQAGGGYEQYF
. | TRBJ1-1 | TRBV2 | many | TGTGCCAGCGGCAGGAACTTGGATTGGGGCACTGAAGCTTTCTTT | CASGRNLDWGTEAFF
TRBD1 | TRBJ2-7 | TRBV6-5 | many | TGTGCCAGCAGTTACAATAAACAGGGGTACGAGCAGTACTTC | CASSYNKQGYEQYF
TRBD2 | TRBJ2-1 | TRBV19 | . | TGTGCCAGTAGTGGGGGAGGGACTAGCGGGACTTACAATGAGCAGTTCTTC | CASSGGGTSGTYNEQFF
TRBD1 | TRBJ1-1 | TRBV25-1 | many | TGTGCCAGCAGTGAATATCAGGACAGGGTTGGGACTGAAGCTTTCTTT | CASSEYQDRVGTEAFF
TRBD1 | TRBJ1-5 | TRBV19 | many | TGTGCCAGTAGTACGACAGGGGCTGGCAATCAGCCCCAGCATTTT | CASSTTGAGNQPQHF
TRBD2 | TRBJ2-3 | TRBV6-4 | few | TGTGCCAGCAGTGCGCGAGCGGGAAGCACAGATACGCAGTATTTT | CASSARAGSTDTQYF
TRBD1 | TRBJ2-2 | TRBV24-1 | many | TGTGCCACCAGTGATTTGGCGCCCGAGGGGGCGACCGGGGAGCTGTTTTTT | CATSDLAPEGATGELFF
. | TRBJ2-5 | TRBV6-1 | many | TGTGCCAGCAGCCGGGACACCTCACAAGAGACCCAGTACTTC | CASSRDTSQETQYF
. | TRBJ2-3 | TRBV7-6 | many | TGTGCCAGCAGCCACCGGGACGACCCAGATACGCAGTATTTT | CASSHRDDPDTQYF
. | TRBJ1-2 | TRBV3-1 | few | TGTGCCAGCAGCCAACTTCGGAGAGGGGATGGCTACACCTTC | CASSQLRRGDGYTF
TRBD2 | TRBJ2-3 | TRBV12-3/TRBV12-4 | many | TGTGCCAGCAGTCGGACGGGGGGGCGTACAGATACGCAGTATTTT | CASSRTGGRTDTQYF
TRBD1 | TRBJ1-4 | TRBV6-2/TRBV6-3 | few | TGTGCCAGCAGTTCCTCCAATGACAGGGAACGGGGTGAAAAACTGTTTTTT | CASSSSNDRERGEKLFF
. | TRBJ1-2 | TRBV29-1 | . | TGCAGCGTTTCGGAACCAGGGCAAGTAAGGGGCTACACCTTC | CSVSEPGQVRGYTF
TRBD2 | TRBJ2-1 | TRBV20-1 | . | TGCAGTGCCATTAGCGGGAGTGTCGACAATGAGCAGTTCTTC | CSAISGSVDNEQFF
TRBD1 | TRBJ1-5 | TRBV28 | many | TGTGCCAGCAGTTTAGCGGACAGGAGGTTGAGCAATCAGCCCCAGCATTTT | CASSLADRRLSNQPQHF
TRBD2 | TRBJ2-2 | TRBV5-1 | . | TGCGCCAGCAGCCCCTATAGCGGGAGTGCAACCGGGGAGCTGTTTTTT | CASSPYSGSATGELFF
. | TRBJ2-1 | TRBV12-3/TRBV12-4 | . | TGTGCCAGCAGTTTAGTCGTTGGGGGCTTTTCGTTTGATGAGCAGTTCTTC | CASSLVVGGFSFDEQFF
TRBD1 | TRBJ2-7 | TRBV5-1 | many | TGCGCCAGCAGCCAGAGACAGGGCCTTTACGAGCAGTACTTC | CASSQRQGLYEQYF
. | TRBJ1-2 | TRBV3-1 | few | TGTGCCAGCAGCCAAGAGGTAAACAGAGGTGGCTACACCTTC | CASSQEVNRGGYTF
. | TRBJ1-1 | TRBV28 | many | TGTGCCAGCAGTTTCCGTGAGACTGAAGCTTTCTTT | CASSFRETEAFF
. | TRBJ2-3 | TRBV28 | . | TGTGCCAGCTACCGGACGGGACATAGCACAGATACGCAGTATTTT | CASYRTGHSTDTQYF
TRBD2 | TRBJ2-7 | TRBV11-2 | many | TGTGCCAGCAGCTCACCTTCGACTAGCGGGGGGATGTCCTACGAGCAGTACTTC | CASSSPSTSGGMSYEQYF
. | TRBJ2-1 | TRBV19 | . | TGTGCCAGTAGTCTTTTCGGCTACAATGAGCAGTTCTTC | CASSLFGYNEQFF
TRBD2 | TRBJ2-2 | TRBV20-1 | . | TGCAGTGCAGACCTCACTAGCGGGGGGGTGAACACCGGGGAGCTGTTTTTT | CSADLTSGGVNTGELFF
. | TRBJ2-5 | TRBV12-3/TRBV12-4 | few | TGTGCCAGCAGTTTAAAGGCGGGGTCTGAAGAGACCCAGTACTTC | CASSLKAGSEETQYF
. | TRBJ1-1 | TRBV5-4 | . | TGTGCCAGCAGCGCCCCAGGACAGAACACTGAAGCTTTCTTT | CASSAPGQNTEAFF
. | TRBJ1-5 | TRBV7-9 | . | TGTGCCAGCAGCCAGGAGAGAAGCAATCAGCCCCAGCATTTT | CASSQERSNQPQHF
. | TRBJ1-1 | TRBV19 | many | TGTGCCAGTAGTGGAGTTGTTTGGGAAGCTTTCTTT | CASSGVVWEAFF
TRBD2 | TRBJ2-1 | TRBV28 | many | TGTGCCAGCAGTTGGGGACTAGCGGTTAAAAATGAGCAGTTCTTC | CASSWGLAVKNEQFF
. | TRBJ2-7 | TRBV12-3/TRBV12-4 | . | TGTGCCAGCAGCCGCTCTGTGGGCGAGCAGTACTTC | CASSRSVGEQYF
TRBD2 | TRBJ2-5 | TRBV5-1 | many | TGCGCCAGCAGCTTGGATAGTAGCGGGAGTCGGCGCGAGACCCAGTACTTC | CASSLDSSGSRRETQYF
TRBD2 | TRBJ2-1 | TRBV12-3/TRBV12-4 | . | TGTGCCAGCAGTTTCCCAAAGGGAGGGCGCTCCTACAATGAGCAGTTCTTC | CASSFPKGGRSYNEQFF
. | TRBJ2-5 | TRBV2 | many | TGTGCCAGCAATAGGGTGGGGGAGACCCAGTACTTC | CASNRVGETQYF
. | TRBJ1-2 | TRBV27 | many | TGTGCCAGCAGTTTGTCGGTACAGCCCGAACTCTATGGCTACACCTTC | CASSLSVQPELYGYTF
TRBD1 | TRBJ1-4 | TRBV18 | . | TGTGCCAGCTCACCTCAGGGGGGTGAAAAACTGTTTTTT | CASSPQGGEKLFF
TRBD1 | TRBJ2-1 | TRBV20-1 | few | TGCAGTGCTGCTACCGGGACAGGGTTATACAATGAGCAGTTCTTC | CSAATGTGLYNEQFF
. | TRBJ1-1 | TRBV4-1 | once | TGCGCCAGCAGCCAAGATCAGGCCCCGAGTGAAGCTTTCTTT | CASSQDQAPSEAFF
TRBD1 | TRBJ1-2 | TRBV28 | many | TGTGCCAGCAAGAGCGGGACAGGGAACTATGGCTACACCTTC | CASKSGTGNYGYTF
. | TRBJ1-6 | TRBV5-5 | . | TGTGCCAGCCGGCTTCAGCAGGGATTTAATTCACCCCTCCACTTT | CASRLQQGFNSPLHF
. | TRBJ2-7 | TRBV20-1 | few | TGCAGTGCTAGAGATGCCTCGTCCTACGAGCAGTACTTC | CSARDASSYEQYF
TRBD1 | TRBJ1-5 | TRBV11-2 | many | TGTGCCAGCAGGCCGACAGGGTTGGTTGGGAATCAGCCCCAGCATTTT | CASRPTGLVGNQPQHF
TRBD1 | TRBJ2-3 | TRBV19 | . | TGTGCCAGTAGTATATTGGGCGCAGGGGGAGGCACAGATACGCAGTATTTT | CASSILGAGGGTDTQYF
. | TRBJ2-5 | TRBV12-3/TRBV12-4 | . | TGTGCCAGCAGTTTCGCGACAGCTGAAAAAGAGACCCAGTACTTC | CASSFATAEKETQYF
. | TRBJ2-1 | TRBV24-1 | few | TGTGCCACCAATGGCGGCCCCTCCTACAATGAGCAGTTCTTC | CATNGGPSYNEQFF
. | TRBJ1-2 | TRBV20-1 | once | TGCAGTGCTAGAGATGCAGGGATCGGCTATGGCTACACCTTC | CSARDAGIGYGYTF
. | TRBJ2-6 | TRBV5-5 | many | TGTGCCAGCAGCCCGTGGGGGATGGCTGGGGCCAACGTCCTGACTTTC | CASSPWGMAGANVLTF
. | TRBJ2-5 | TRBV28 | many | TGTGCCAGCAGTTCGTACAGGGTAGAGACCCAGTACTTC | CASSSYRVETQYF
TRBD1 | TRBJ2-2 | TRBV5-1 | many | TGCGCCAGCAGCTTACAGGGGGCGAGGGCCGGGGAGCTGTTTTTT | CASSLQGARAGELFF
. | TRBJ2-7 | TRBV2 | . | TGTGCCAGCAGGTTGGAGGGGGCGAGTGGTAACGAGCAGTACTTC | CASRLEGASGNEQYF
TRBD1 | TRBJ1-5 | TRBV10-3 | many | TGTGCCATCAGGGGACAGGAGGGTCAGCCCCAGCATTTT | CAIRGQEGQPQHF
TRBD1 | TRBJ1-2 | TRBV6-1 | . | TGTGCCAGCAGGATTTTCGGGACAGGGGAAGGGTCTGGCTACACCTTC | CASRIFGTGEGSGYTF